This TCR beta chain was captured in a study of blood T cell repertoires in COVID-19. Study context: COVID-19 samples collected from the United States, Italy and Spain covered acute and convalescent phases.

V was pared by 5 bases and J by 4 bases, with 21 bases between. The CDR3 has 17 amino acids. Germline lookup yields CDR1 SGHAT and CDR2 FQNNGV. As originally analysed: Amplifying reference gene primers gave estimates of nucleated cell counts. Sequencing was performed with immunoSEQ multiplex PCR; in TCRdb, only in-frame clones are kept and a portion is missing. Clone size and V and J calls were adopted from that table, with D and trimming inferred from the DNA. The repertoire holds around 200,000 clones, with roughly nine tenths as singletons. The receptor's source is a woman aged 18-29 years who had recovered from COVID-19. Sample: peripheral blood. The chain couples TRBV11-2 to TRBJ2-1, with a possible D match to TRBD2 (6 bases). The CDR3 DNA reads TGTGCCAGCAGCACAACCACTTCGGGAGTTCCTTACAATGAGCAGTTCTTC. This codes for CASSTTTSGVPYNEQFF.